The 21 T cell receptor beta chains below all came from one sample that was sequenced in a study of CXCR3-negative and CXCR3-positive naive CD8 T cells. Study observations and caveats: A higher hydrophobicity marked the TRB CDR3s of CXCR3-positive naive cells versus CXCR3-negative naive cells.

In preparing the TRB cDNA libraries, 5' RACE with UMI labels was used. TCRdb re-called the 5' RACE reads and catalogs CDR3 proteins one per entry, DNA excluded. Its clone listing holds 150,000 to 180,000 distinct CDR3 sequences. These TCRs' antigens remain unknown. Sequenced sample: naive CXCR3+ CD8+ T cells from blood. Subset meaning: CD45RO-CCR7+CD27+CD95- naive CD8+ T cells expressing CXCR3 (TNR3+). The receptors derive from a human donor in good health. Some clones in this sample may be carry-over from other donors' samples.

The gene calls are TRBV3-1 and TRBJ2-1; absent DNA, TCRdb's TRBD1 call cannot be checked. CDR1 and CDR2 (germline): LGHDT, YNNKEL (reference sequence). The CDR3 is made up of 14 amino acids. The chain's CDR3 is CASSQDTWGTEQFF.

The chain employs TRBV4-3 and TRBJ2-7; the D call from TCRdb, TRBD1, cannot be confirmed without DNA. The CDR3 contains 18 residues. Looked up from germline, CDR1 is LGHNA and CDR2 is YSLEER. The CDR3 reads CASSQGTTGTGKSYEQYF.

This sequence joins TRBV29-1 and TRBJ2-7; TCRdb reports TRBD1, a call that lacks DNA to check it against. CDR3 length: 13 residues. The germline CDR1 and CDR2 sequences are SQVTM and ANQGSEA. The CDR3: CSVNLGAGYEQYF.

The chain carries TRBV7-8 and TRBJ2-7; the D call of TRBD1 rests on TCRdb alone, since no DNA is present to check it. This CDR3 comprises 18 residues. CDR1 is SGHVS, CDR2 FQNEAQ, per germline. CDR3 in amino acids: CASRRGLLRARDSYEQYF. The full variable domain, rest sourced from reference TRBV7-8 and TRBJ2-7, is GAGVSQSPRYKVAKRGQDVALRCDPISGHVSLFWYQQALGQGPEFLTYFQNEAQLDKSGLPSDRFFAERPEGSVSTLKIQRTQQEDSAVYLCASRRGLLRARDSYEQYFGPGTRLTVT.

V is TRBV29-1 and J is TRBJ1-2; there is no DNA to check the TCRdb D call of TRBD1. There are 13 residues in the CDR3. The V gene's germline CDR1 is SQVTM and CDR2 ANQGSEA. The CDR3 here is CSATGTGELGYTF.

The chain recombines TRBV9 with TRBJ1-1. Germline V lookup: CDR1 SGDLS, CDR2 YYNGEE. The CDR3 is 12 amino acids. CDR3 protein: CASGGGTTEAFF.

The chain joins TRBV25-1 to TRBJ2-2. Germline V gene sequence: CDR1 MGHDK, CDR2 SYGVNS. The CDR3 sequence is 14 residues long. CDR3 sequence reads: CASSESRNTGELVF.

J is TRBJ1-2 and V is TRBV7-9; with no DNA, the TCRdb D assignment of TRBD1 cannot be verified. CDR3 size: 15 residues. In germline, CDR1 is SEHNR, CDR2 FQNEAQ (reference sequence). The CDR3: CASSSGTGVYYGYTF.

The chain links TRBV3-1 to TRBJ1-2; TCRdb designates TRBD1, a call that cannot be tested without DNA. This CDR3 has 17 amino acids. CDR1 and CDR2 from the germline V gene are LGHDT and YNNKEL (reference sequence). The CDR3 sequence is CASSKRPGQGSNYGYTF.

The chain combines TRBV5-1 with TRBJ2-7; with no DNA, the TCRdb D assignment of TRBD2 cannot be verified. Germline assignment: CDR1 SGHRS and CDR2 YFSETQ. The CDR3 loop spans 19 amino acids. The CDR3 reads CASSFSGTSGGAFAYEQYF. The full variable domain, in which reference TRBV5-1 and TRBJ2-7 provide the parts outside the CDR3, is KAGVTQTPRYLIKTRGQQVTLSCSPISGHRSVSWYQQTPGQGLQFLFEYFSETQRNKGNFPGRFSGRQFSNSRSEMNVSTLELGDSALYLCASSFSGTSGGAFAYEQYFGPGTRLTVT.

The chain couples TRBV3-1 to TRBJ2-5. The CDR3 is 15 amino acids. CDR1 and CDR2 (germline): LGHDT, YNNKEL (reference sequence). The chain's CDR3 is CASSQDKGYQETQYF.

The CDR3 reads CARSLGLAANEQFF. The chain couples TRBV28 to TRBJ2-1; TCRdb's D call, TRBD2, is unchecked because there is no DNA. Germline CDR1 reads MDHEN; CDR2 reads SYDVKM. CDR3 length: 14 amino acids.

The CDR3 here is CASSQGRNGYEQYF. This chain joins TRBV4-3 and TRBJ2-7. This CDR3 spans 14 amino acids. Germline assignment: CDR1 LGHNA and CDR2 YSLEER.

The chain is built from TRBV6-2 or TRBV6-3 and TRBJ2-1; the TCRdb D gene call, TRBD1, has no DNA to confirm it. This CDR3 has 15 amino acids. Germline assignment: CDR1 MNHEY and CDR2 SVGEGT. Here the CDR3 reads CASCWWDRGLNEQFF.

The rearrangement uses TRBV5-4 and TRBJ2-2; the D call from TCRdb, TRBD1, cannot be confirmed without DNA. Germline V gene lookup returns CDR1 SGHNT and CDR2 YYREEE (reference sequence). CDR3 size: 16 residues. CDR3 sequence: CASSLDRAGATGELFF. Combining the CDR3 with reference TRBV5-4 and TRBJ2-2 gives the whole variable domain ETGVTQSPTHLIKTRGQQVTLRCSSQSGHNTVSWYQQALGQGPQFIFQYYREEENGRGNFPPRFSGLQFPNYSSELNVNALELDDSALYLCASSLDRAGATGELFFGEGSRLTVL.

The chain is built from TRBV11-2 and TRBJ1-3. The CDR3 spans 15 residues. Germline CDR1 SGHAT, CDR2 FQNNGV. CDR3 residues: CASRWDGVSGNTIYF.

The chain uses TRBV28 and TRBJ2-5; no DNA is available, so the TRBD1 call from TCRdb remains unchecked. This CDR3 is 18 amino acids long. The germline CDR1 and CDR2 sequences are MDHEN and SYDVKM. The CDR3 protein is CASSFPSTTGAVQETQYF.

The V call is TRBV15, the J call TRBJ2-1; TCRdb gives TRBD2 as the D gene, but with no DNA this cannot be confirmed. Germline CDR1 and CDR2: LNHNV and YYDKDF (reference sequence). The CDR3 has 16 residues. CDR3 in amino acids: CATSKGLAGSYNEQFF.

CDR3 residues: CASESPGLAGAGELFF. This chain connects TRBV5-1 to TRBJ2-2; the D gene TCRdb calls, TRBD2, cannot be checked with no DNA. Per the germline V gene, CDR1 is SGHRS and CDR2 is YFSETQ. The CDR3 consists of 16 residues. The complete variable domain, with remaining parts taken from reference TRBV5-1 and TRBJ2-2, reads KAGVTQTPRYLIKTRGQQVTLSCSPISGHRSVSWYQQTPGQGLQFLFEYFSETQRNKGNFPGRFSGRQFSNSRSEMNVSTLELGDSALYLCASESPGLAGAGELFFGEGSRLTVL.

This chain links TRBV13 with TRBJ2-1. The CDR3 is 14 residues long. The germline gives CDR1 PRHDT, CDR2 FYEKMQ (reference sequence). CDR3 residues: CASSSMNSYNEQFF.

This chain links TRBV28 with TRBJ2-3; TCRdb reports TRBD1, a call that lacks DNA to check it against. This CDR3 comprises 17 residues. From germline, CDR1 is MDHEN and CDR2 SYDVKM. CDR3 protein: CASSPLTVRGDGDTQYF.